This paragraph covers one TCR beta chain sequence. Its antigen is unknown. Data came from immunoSEQ multiplex PCR; TCRdb stores just in-frame clones and leaves some out. The sample shows roughly 71,000 clones, roughly 80% of them seen only once. With the ViraFEST assay, the study expanded antigen-specific CD4+ T cells using viral peptide pools, then sequenced them. Cultured cells yielded isolated CD4+ T cells after less than 11 days. Two-dose vaccination with either BNT162b2 or mRNA-1273 was given to the participants. Negative nucleocapsid antibody tests before and after vaccination confirmed no previous SARS-CoV-2 infection. A half-medium replacement with IL-2 medium was carried out on days 3 and 7. The data derive from a study of vaccination effects on CD4 cells after COVID-19. Study context: Samples that were drawn after vaccination came a median of 72 days after the second dose.

Broader study findings: After vaccination of healthy people, only 1 of 255 vaccine-induced clones cross-reacted with common cold coronaviruses.

V lost 7 bases and J 0 bases, leaving 12 bases between the germline ends. The CDR3 length is 15 residues. Germline CDR1 reads LNHDA; CDR2 reads SQIVND (reference sequence). The chain uses TRBV19 and TRBJ1-4; tentative D call: TRBD1 (5 bases). The sequence was collected from a human donor who received a COVID-19 vaccine. The sequences come from CD4+ T cells from PBMCs cultured with HCoV-OC43 spike peptides, collected after COVID-19 vaccination. This sample's subset: HCoV-OC43 spike overlapping peptide pool stimulation. DNA of the CDR3: TGTGCCAGTAAGAGAGGGGCAGCAACTAATGAAAAACTGTTTTTT. Residues: CASKRGAATNEKLFF.